This T cell receptor (beta chain) was observed in a study of T cells after yellow fever vaccination. General observations from the study: Although the secondary response was weaker, it peaked faster, at day 5 versus 15. Reappearance after the booster was seen for most primary-vaccination clones, at 95% to 96% CD4 and 75% to 90% CD8. A small proportion of clonotypes was detected in both the CD4 and CD8 compartments.

The table lists this clonotype with a few counts. As yet, its antigen is unknown. The V segment lost 6 bases and the J segment 7 bases; nucleotides outside the gene matches: 7. The CDR3 runs 14 residues. CDR1 is MDHEN and CDR2 is SYDVKM in the germline V gene. One entry per CDR3 protein, called by TCRdb with MiXCR from the 5' RACE reads. Found here are some 350,000 distinct CDR3 sequences, approximately 4.2% of them singletons; the top ten hold approximately 24%. The chain joins TRBV28 to TRBJ1-5; 9 nucleotides align to TRBD1. The TCR comes from a man aged 18 to 29 who received the YFV17D yellow fever vaccine. The sample consisted of PBMCs, taken 5 days after the yellow fever booster vaccination. The CDR3 loop reads CASRRDRVLQPQHF. In nucleotides, the CDR3 is TGTGCCAGCAGGAGGGACAGGGTCTTACAGCCCCAGCATTTT.